This paragraph reports one T cell receptor beta chain. The antigen remains undetermined. Trimming pared 5 bases from V and 2 bases from J, leaving 16 bases between. Germline values: CDR1 SGHTA, CDR2 FQGNSA. The CDR3 runs to 15 residues. These data come from a study of T cell repertoires in cytomegalovirus infection. Study background: Shared public TCR beta signatures pointed to both CMV infection and a matching HLA type. Study-wide results and caveats: Cumulative public TCR beta family frequency identified carriers of CMV plus the relevant HLA. Ex vivo responses were dominated by HLA-C-restricted CMV-specific TCR beta clonotypes.

TCRdb passed the reads through MiXCR, listing each CDR3 protein once. The sample has roughly 500,000 distinct CDR3 sequences, around a third seen once; the top ten hold 15% to 20%. This chain links TRBV7-2 with TRBJ2-7; D is uncertain. The sample was cultured PBMCs, taken from culture after CMV antigen stimulation. This receptor was obtained from a human donor in good health (CMV status not recorded). Some clones in this sample may be carry-over from other donors' samples. Written as DNA, the CDR3 is TGTGCCAGCAGCGAAGGCCTAGGAACCACCTACGAGCAGTACTTC. Its protein is CASSEGLGTTYEQYF.